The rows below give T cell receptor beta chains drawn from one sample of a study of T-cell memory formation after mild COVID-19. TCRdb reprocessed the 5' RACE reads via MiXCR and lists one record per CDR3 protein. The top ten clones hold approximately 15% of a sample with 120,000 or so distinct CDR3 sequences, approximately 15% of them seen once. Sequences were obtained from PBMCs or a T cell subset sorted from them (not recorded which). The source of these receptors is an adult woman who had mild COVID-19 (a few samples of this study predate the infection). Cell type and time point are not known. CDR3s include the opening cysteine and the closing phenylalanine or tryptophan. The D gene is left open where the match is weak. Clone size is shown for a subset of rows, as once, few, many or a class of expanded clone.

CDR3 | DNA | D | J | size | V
CSVEGRSRDETQYF | TGCAGCGTTGAAGGACGTAGCAGGGATGAGACCCAGTACTTC | - | TRBJ2-5 | - | TRBV29-1
CASGPGLETYEQYF | TGTGCCAGCGGACCGGGACTGGAAACCTACGAGCAGTACTTC | - | TRBJ2-7 | few | TRBV25-1
CASSLTGGGETDTQYF | TGTGCCAGCAGCTTAACCGGCGGGGGGGAAACAGATACGCAGTATTTT | TRBD2 | TRBJ2-3 | - | TRBV7-3
CASSLAGRGITEAFF | TGTGCCAGCAGCTTAGCGGGCAGGGGTATCACTGAAGCTTTCTTT | - | TRBJ1-1 | many | TRBV7-9
CASSLTIASTYEQCF | TGTGCCAGCAGTCTTACGATTGCTAGTACCTACGAGCAGTGCTTC | - | TRBJ2-7 | few | TRBV2
CASGSGIEAFF | TGTGCTAGTGGTTCCGGGATAGAAGCTTTCTTT | - | TRBJ1-1 | - | TRBV12-5
CASSQNPVSYEQYF | TGTGCCAGCAGCCAAAATCCAGTCTCCTACGAGCAGTACTTC | - | TRBJ2-7 | - | TRBV4-2
CASSLELAGDEQYF | TGTGCCAGCAGCTTAGAACTAGCGGGAGACGAGCAGTACTTC | TRBD2 | TRBJ2-7 | - | TRBV7-6
CASSYGGSSGNTIYF | TGTGCCAGCAGTTACGGAGGGTCATCTGGAAACACCATATATTTT | - | TRBJ1-3 | - | TRBV6-6
CASSQGRVKETQYF | TGCGCCAGCAGCCAAGGTCGGGTGAAAGAGACCCAGTACTTC | - | TRBJ2-5 | few | TRBV4-3
CASSPVRWSGGVTDTQYF | TGTGCCAGCAGTCCTGTCAGGTGGAGTGGAGGGGTCACAGATACGCAGTATTTT | - | TRBJ2-3 | - | TRBV25-1
CASSSPTSGGEQDTQYF | TGTGCCAGCAGCTCCCCGACTAGCGGGGGGGAGCAAGATACGCAGTATTTT | TRBD2 | TRBJ2-3 | - | TRBV7-9
CSARMGQGNTEAFF | TGCAGTGCTAGAATGGGACAGGGGAACACTGAAGCTTTCTTT | TRBD1 | TRBJ1-1 | - | TRBV20-1
CASRGGGVNEKLFF | TGTGCCAGCAGGGGGGGAGGGGTTAATGAAAAACTGTTTTTT | - | TRBJ1-4 | - | TRBV2
CAISEDRNYNEQFF | TGTGCCATCAGTGAGGACAGGAACTATAATGAGCAGTTCTTC | - | TRBJ2-1 | many | TRBV10-3
CASSGAGSYEQYF | TGTGCCAGCAGCGGAGCGGGGTCCTACGAGCAGTACTTC | TRBD2 | TRBJ2-7 | few | TRBV7-8
CASSTPGDRESDEQFF | TGTGCCAGCAGTACCCCGGGGGACAGGGAGTCCGATGAGCAGTTCTTC | TRBD1 | TRBJ2-1 | few | TRBV6-5
CSARSAGGLPLDRITDTQYF | TGCAGTGCTAGGAGTGCGGGAGGCCTGCCGCTAGATAGAATCACAGATACGCAGTATTTT | TRBD2 | TRBJ2-3 | few | TRBV20-1
CASSQGPRGETQYF | TGTGCCAGCAGCCAAGGGCCTAGGGGAGAGACCCAGTACTTC | - | TRBJ2-5 | - | TRBV3-1
CASSPRGYKDSSYEQYF | TGTGCCAGCAGCCCAAGGGGGTATAAGGACAGCTCCTACGAGCAGTACTTC | - | TRBJ2-7 | - | TRBV7-9
CAVDYFYGDSRLGELFF | TGTGCAGTAGATTACTTTTACGGGGACAGCCGTCTCGGGGAGCTGTTTTTT | TRBD1 | TRBJ2-2 | few | TRBV7-9
CASSIRPGTAKYEQYF | TGTGCCAGCAGTATAAGACCCGGGACAGCCAAGTACGAGCAGTACTTC | TRBD1 | TRBJ2-7 | few | TRBV27
CASSVEGGGTTDTQYF | TGTGCCAGCAGCGTAGAAGGTGGCGGAACCACAGATACGCAGTATTTT | - | TRBJ2-3 | - | TRBV9
CASRPSVTDTQYF | TGTGCCAGCAGGCCTTCAGTGACAGATACGCAGTATTTT | - | TRBJ2-3 | few | TRBV3-1